The sequence of this T cell receptor beta chain was determined in a study of OX40 agonist ivuxolimab in advanced cancers. Whole-study context: Under the entry rules, prior anti-PD-1, anti-PD-L1 or anti-CTLA-4 therapy was allowed, and less than 50% had some. Study-level points and caveats: Antigen targets of the expanded peripheral T cells went undetermined.

The V and J ends lost 2 bases and 5 bases respectively, with 13 bases between them. The germline gives CDR1 MNHNY, CDR2 SVGAGI (reference sequence). The CDR3 has 15 amino acids. Only in-frame clones appear in the TCRdb table, and some are missing; sequencing was by immunoSEQ multiplex PCR. The profile shows about 85,000 clones, around 85% of them singletons. This clone was observed a single time. What it recognizes is unknown. The TCR was taken from an adult with an advanced solid tumor such as melanoma, head and neck, liver or kidney cancer. This specimen was CD4+ or CD8+ T cells sorted from blood, taken in a trial of the OX40 agonist ivuxolimab. This chain uses TRBV6-6 with TRBJ2-1; the D gene is possibly TRBD1 (5 bases). As DNA, the CDR3 is TGTGCCAGCAGTTACGTGCTAGGGGCCAACAATGAGCAGTTCTTC. Its protein product is CASSYVLGANNEQFF.